This T cell receptor (beta chain) derives from a study of shared clonotypes between healthy human individuals (dated by TCRdb to 2020 to 2022). Looking at the study overall: The cohort included three men and two women between 18 and 49 years of age. For each donor, CD4 naive and CD4 memory were each given three plates, CD8 naive was given two plates, and CD8 memory was given one plate. Blood TCR repertoires of a handful of healthy adults were deeply sequenced to estimate repertoire size and the extent of clonotype sharing between individuals. To increase sequencing depth and limit assay-specific biases, TCR repertoire library preparation and sequencing were carried out by different laboratories using diverse techniques. Between about 0.9 and 9 billion PBMCs per donor were obtained by leukapheresis.

The paper's findings and limits, for the study overall: Because the study included a small number of donors, the genetic and exposure-history diversity represented was limited. Sharing across a few donors was observed for about 4.8% of naive CD4, around 3.5% of naive CD8, about 2.5% of memory CD4, and around 0.42% of memory CD8 clonotypes. Compared with non-shared clonotypes, clonotypes shared by all four sorted-subset donors had higher generation probabilities. Even with the large sequencing depth, rarefaction of the sorted-subset datasets indicated that sequencing was incomplete. Sampling was restricted to blood, and TCR repertoires in tissue are likely to differ from TCR repertoires in blood. Naive subsets generally had larger estimated clonotype richness than memory subsets did. Based on pairwise subsampling, the degree of clonotype sharing among donors was expected to be affected by sequencing depth.

There are 14 amino acids in the CDR3, from cysteine to phenylalanine inclusive. Here the CDR3 DNA is all that survives: 42 bases in frame from base 1. Trimming at the junction amounts to 4 bases on V and 4 bases on J, and the germline ends lie 14 bases apart. The germline V gene encodes CDR1 ENHRY and CDR2 SYGVKD. Of note for this clone: What this receptor recognizes is not known. Base-call qualities are not available, and no considerably larger clone is one nucleotide away.

Donors were healthy HIV-negative adults with no recently reported acute infections or vaccinations. Every donor was a Caucasian adult living in Nashville, Tennessee, USA. Magnetic negative selection was used to enrich CD4+ T cells, after which naive cells were positively selected on CD45RA and the negative fraction became the memory subset. Blood was obtained by leukapheresis, after which PBMCs were separated by Ficoll-Histopaque density gradient centrifugation and cryopreserved in liquid nitrogen vapor phase. Analytical flow cytometry was used to check the purity and quantity of each magnetically sorted T cell population. Each sorted fraction had its genomic DNA isolated and then quantified by UV absorbance on a Nanodrop 2000c. Using the deep immunoSEQ assay, multiplex PCR amplified TCR CDR3 regions from genomic DNA. Extracted genomic DNA from each cell subset was distributed evenly across all wells of several immunoSEQ 96-well plates, and each plate was treated as a replicate. Each replicate PCR for sorted subsets received around 200 ng genomic DNA, equal to tens of thousands of T cell genomes. Purified libraries were quantified with a Qubit 3.0 fluorometer, sized on a Bioanalyzer 2100, and re-quantified with the KAPA Library Quantification kit. Every immunoSEQ 96-well plate was sequenced on a separate single-read 150-cycle Illumina NextSeq 550 flow cell. The authors' analysis ran thus. Because the immunoSEQ output held only junctional sequences and lacked quality scores, the filtering could not match the filtering applied to full-length reads. To assign V/J genes and CDR3, sequences were annotated using PyIR, a Python wrapper for IgBLAST v1.9, with IMGT germline references. Reads were filtered out if the reads had weak V/J assignments (E-value above 1e-6), no CDR3, stop codons, out-of-frame junctions, or ambiguous translated residues. V3J clonotypes were defined by identical inferred V gene, J gene, and CDR3 amino acid sequence. Percentage overlap between repertoires was calculated by dividing the number of shared unique clonotypes by the size of the smaller repertoire. RTK rarefaction, the Chao1 estimator, and Recon v2.1 estimates of unobserved clonotypes were used to assess repertoire richness. For all TCRbeta clonotypes obtained by the gDNA method from four donors, generation probabilities were computed with OLGA. The clones in this table, taken by TCRdb from immuneACCESS, are in-frame only. Not every clone is retained; where verified, under half of the shortfall comes from an unresolved V gene, and the cause of the rest is unknown. The V and J calls and clone size come from that table; D and trimming were worked out from the DNA. The sample table holds millions of clones, of which more than 80% were seen once. The ten largest make up about 0.13% of the sample.

The sequenced sample was naive CD4+ T cells sorted from blood. The sample's cell subset or site, from its label and the paper: CD45RA+ positively selected. The chain is made from TRBV10-3 and TRBJ2-7; the D segment could be TRBD2, given 5 matching bases. The sequence was obtained from a man between 18 and 29 years old in good health. Here the CDR3 is given as CAISVSSSSYEQYF. The DNA reads TGTGCCATCAGTGTTTCTAGCTCTAGTTACGAGCAGTACTTC.